This TCR beta chain was captured by sequencing in a study of breast tumors, draining lymph nodes, adjacent tissues. Findings and limits, study-wide: Compared with lymph nodes, tumors were less diverse; compared with nontumor tissue, more. Most tumor T cells seemingly derive from lymph node, then expand in tumor. Compared with basal-like, luminal-like tumors shared significantly more repertoire with nontumor tissue.

The germline V and J ends were trimmed by 7 bases and 7 bases, with 20 bases remaining between them. The CDR3 is made up of 14 amino acids. Germline CDR1 DFQATT, CDR2 SNEGSKA (reference sequence). About this clonotype itself: Its antigen is undetermined.

Samples came from axillary lymph nodes draining the breast cancer. Each CDR3 protein is one row after TCRdb ran MiXCR on the multiplex PCR reads. The sample comprises approximately 200,000 distinct CDR3 sequences, 31% of which are singletons, and 4% to 5.5% rests with the top ten. The specimen sequenced was axillary lymph node tissue. V gene TRBV20-1 combines with J gene TRBJ1-5, with D hard to call. The sequence was collected from a female donor with breast cancer. Some clones in this sample may be carry-over from other donors' samples. The CDR3 coding sequence is TGCAGTGTTAGTGGACTAGCGGACGAGCAGCCCCAGCATTTT. Translated: CSVSGLADEQPQHF.